The rows below give T cell receptor beta chains drawn from one sample of a study of response to subunit inactivated influenza vaccine. TCRdb independently ran MiXCR on the RT-PCR reads; one entry per CDR3 protein. The sample lists 500,000 to 600,000 distinct CDR3 sequences; 10% to 15% were seen once. Sample: PBMCs from blood, taken on the day of vaccination. These TCRs come from a man aged 50 to 60 who received an inactivated influenza vaccine. Each CDR3 is given with its conserved first and last residue. D genes are given only for firm matches. Size values are once, few and many counts, or a class for expanded clones, and some rows have none.

j_call,clone_size,v_call,d_call,cdr3_aa,cdr3_nt
TRBJ2-5,-,TRBV29-1,-,CSVEGRLQETQYF,TGCAGCGTTGAGGGACGGCTACAAGAGACCCAGTACTTC
TRBJ1-5,few,TRBV27,-,CASSGQHSNQPQHF,TGTGCCAGCAGTGGCCAGCATAGCAATCAGCCCCAGCATTTT
TRBJ2-7,few,TRBV12-3/TRBV12-4,-,CASSLPSPHEQYF,TGTGCCAGCAGTTTACCCTCCCCCCACGAGCAGTACTTC
TRBJ2-3,-,TRBV7-2,-,CASSLMWGDTDTQYF,TGTGCCAGCAGCTTAATGTGGGGCGACACAGATACGCAGTATTTT
TRBJ1-4,-,TRBV12-3/TRBV12-4,-,CASSSYRGANEKLFF,TGTGCCAGCAGCTCTTATCGGGGAGCTAATGAAAAACTGTTTTTT
TRBJ2-7,-,TRBV7-8,-,CASSLVRWQSYEQYF,TGTGCCAGCAGCTTAGTTCGGTGGCAGTCCTACGAGCAGTACTTC
TRBJ2-2,few,TRBV10-3,TRBD2,CAIKPSLAGSNTGELFF,TGTGCCATCAAACCCTCACTAGCGGGATCGAACACCGGGGAGCTGTTTTTT
TRBJ2-7,-,TRBV11-2,-,CASSFQTGTEQYF,TGTGCCAGCAGCTTCCAAACAGGGACCGAGCAGTACTTC
TRBJ2-3,-,TRBV7-8,-,CASSANPNTQYF,TGTGCCAGCAGCGCCAACCCCAATACGCAGTATTTT
TRBJ1-6,-,TRBV4-3,-,CASSQDIGVTSPLHF,TGCGCCAGCAGCCAAGATATTGGGGTGACTTCACCCCTCCACTTT
TRBJ2-5,once,TRBV11-2,TRBD2,CASSPPTGGVVGETQYF,TGTGCCAGCAGCCCCCCGACGGGGGGTGTGGTAGGAGAGACCCAGTACTTC
TRBJ2-7,few,TRBV27,TRBD2,CASSSGTSGALSYEQYF,TGTGCCAGCAGTTCCGGGACTAGCGGGGCCCTCTCCTACGAGCAGTACTTC
TRBJ2-1,-,TRBV11-1,-,CASSLEQGYNEQFF,TGTGCCAGCAGCTTAGAACAGGGCTACAATGAGCAGTTCTTC
TRBJ2-3,-,TRBV12-3/TRBV12-4,TRBD1,CASTLTGALTDTQYF,TGTGCCAGCACCTTGACAGGGGCCCTCACAGATACGCAGTATTTT
TRBJ2-5,-,TRBV6-1,TRBD2,CASRWGGKETQYF,TGTGCCAGCAGGTGGGGGGGGAAAGAGACCCAGTACTTC
TRBJ2-5,-,TRBV4-2,-,CASSQERGPSQETQYF,TGTGCCAGCAGCCAGGAACGCGGCCCATCTCAAGAGACCCAGTACTTC
TRBJ2-1,-,TRBV15,TRBD2,CATSRDPPGGPGEQFF,TGTGCCACCAGCAGAGATCCCCCGGGAGGGCCCGGTGAGCAGTTCTTC
TRBJ2-1,many,TRBV5-1,TRBD1,CASSPGTGASYNEQFF,TGCGCCAGCAGCCCGGGGACAGGGGCTTCCTACAATGAGCAGTTCTTC
TRBJ2-5,few,TRBV9,-,CASSVSGPPQETQYF,TGTGCCAGCAGCGTTTCGGGACCCCCCCAAGAGACCCAGTACTTC
TRBJ2-2,many,TRBV20-1,TRBD2,CSARGSGSPQNTGELFF,TGCAGTGCTAGGGGTAGCGGGAGTCCCCAGAACACCGGGGAGCTGTTTTTT
TRBJ1-5,many,TRBV27,-,CASSTVGTASNQPQHF,TGTGCCAGCAGTACGGTTGGGACCGCTAGCAATCAGCCCCAGCATTTT
TRBJ2-1,many,TRBV7-9,-,CASSLAGAYNEQFF,TGTGCCAGCAGCTTAGCAGGGGCATACAATGAGCAGTTCTTC
TRBJ1-3,-,TRBV7-9,-,CASSLTGPWNTIYF,TGTGCCAGCAGCTTAACGGGGCCGTGGAACACCATATATTTT
TRBJ1-6,few,TRBV7-6,-,CASSLVAGVGSPLHF,TGTGCCAGCAGCTTAGTGGCAGGAGTAGGTTCACCCCTCCACTTT
TRBJ2-7,many,TRBV5-1,-,CASSLATGTYEQYF,TGCGCCAGCAGCTTGGCCACAGGGACCTACGAGCAGTACTTC
TRBJ2-5,few,TRBV24-1,TRBD1,CVTSDGQGVYSNQETQYF,TGTGTCACCAGTGATGGACAGGGGGTCTATTCCAATCAAGAGACCCAGTACTTC
TRBJ2-7,few,TRBV13,-,CASSLGTRNDEQYF,TGTGCCAGCAGCTTAGGGACACGGAACGACGAGCAGTACTTC
TRBJ2-5,-,TRBV20-1,-,CSALTGDGPGTQYF,TGCAGTGCTCTTACCGGCGACGGCCCAGGGACCCAGTACTTC
TRBJ1-4,-,TRBV2,-,CASSAPRASATNEKLFF,TGTGCCAGCAGTGCCCCCAGGGCGTCGGCGACTAATGAAAAACTGTTTTTT
TRBJ2-7,once,TRBV3-1,-,CASSQAATGSHEQYF,TGTGCCAGCAGCCAAGCCGCCACAGGTAGCCACGAGCAGTACTTC
TRBJ2-2,many,TRBV5-1,-,CASSFGGNTGELFF,TGTGCCAGCAGTTTCGGGGGTAACACCGGGGAGCTGTTTTTT
TRBJ2-2,many,TRBV5-1,-,CASSLRTANTGELFF,TGTGCCAGCAGCCTTCGGACAGCCAACACCGGGGAGCTGTTTTTT
TRBJ2-1,few,TRBV12-3/TRBV12-4,-,CASSTPKLYNEQFF,TGTGCCAGCAGTACCCCAAAGCTCTACAATGAGCAGTTCTTC
TRBJ2-3,few,TRBV9,-,CASSVDGYTQYF,TGTGCCAGCAGCGTAGATGGGTATACGCAGTATTTT
TRBJ1-3,many,TRBV6-1,-,CASSERVRSGNTIYF,TGTGCCAGCAGTGAACGGGTCCGCTCTGGAAACACCATATATTTT
TRBJ2-7,-,TRBV4-1,-,CASSPRGGDGYEQYF,TGCGCCAGCAGCCCTCGAGGGGGGGACGGCTACGAGCAGTACTTC
TRBJ2-5,-,TRBV5-1,-,CASSLAPEPRRAQYF,TGCGCCAGCAGCTTGGCCCCTGAACCCCGGAGGGCCCAGTACTTC
TRBJ2-7,few,TRBV5-1,TRBD1,CASSLSEGQGPEQYF,TGCGCCAGCAGCTTGTCTGAGGGACAGGGTCCCGAGCAGTACTTC
TRBJ2-1,-,TRBV4-1,-,CASSEEGQFF,TGCGCCAGCAGCGAGGAGGGGCAGTTCTTC
TRBJ2-3,few,TRBV25-1,-,CASTPTGKGTDTQYF,TGTGCCAGCACTCCAACCGGGAAGGGCACAGATACGCAGTATTTT
TRBJ2-3,few,TRBV20-1,-,CSARKDRTDTQYF,TGCAGTGCTAGAAAAGACCGTACAGATACGCAGTATTTT